Below, 28 T cell receptor beta chains from the same sample are listed, as sequenced in a study of read filtering for tumor transcriptome and immune sequencing. Molecular barcoded adaptors covering alpha/delta and beta/gamma chains were used on 400 ng RNA. TCRdb redid the calling of the reads with MiXCR, one entry per CDR3 protein. The table lists around 130,000 distinct CDR3 sequences, roughly an eighth of them singletons. Sample: a population of CD138-negative cells sorted from bone marrow. These receptors were taken from a donor over 35 with multiple myeloma.

The chain combines TRBV29-1 with TRBJ2-3; D tentatively fits TRBD1 or TRBD2 (5 bases each). The germline V gene has CDR1 SQVTM and CDR2 ANQGSEA. The CDR3 loop spans 13 amino acids. Trimming pared 6 bases from V and 7 bases from J, leaving 17 bases between. CDR3 nucleotides: TGCAGCGTCGCCCGGGACGTAGGCCATACGCAGTATTTT. Encoded protein: CSVARDVGHTQYF.

This clonotype has at least ten counts. J is TRBJ1-1 and V is TRBV4-3; D may be TRBD1 (6 bases). CDR3 length equals 14 residues. Per the germline V gene, CDR1 is LGHNA and CDR2 is YSLEER. Trimming took 3 bases from V and 3 from J, leaving 11 bases between them. For the CDR3, the DNA is TGCGCCAGCAGCCATCGGGGGCGTGACACTGAAGCTTTCTTT. Its protein is CASSHRGRDTEAFF.

This clonotype was observed at least ten times. The genes are TRBV20-1 and TRBJ1-1, with D possibly TRBD1 on 6 matching bases. The ends were cut back, 3 bases at V and 4 bases at J, with 15 bases in the middle. CDR3 length: 14 residues. Germline CDR1 DFQATT, CDR2 SNEGSKA (reference sequence). The chain's CDR3 is CSARGGGGFTEAFF. For the CDR3, the DNA is TGCAGTGCTAGGGGCGGCGGGGGCTTCACTGAAGCTTTCTTT.

This clonotype has ten or more counts. The CDR3 region has the DNA TGCGCCAGCAGGACTAGAAGGACCGGGGAGCTGTTTTTT. It encodes CASRTRRTGELFF. This chain connects TRBV10-2 to TRBJ2-2; possibly TRBD2 for D (6 bases). Germline V gene lookup returns CDR1 WSHSY and CDR2 SAAADI. V was pared by 6 bases and J by 5 bases, with 10 bases between. The CDR3 sequence is 13 residues long.

The genes are TRBV4-1 and TRBJ2-3, with D unclear. This CDR3 has 15 amino acids. Germline assignment: CDR1 MGHRA and CDR2 YSYEKL. V lost 4 bases, J lost 4 bases, and 15 bases lay in between. The DNA of the CDR3 is TGCGCCAGCAGCCTGGGGTTCAGTAGGGCAGATACGCAGTATTTT. It encodes CASSLGFSRADTQYF.

In the case of this clonotype: A much larger clone differs by one base, so this may be a read error. CDR3: CSANRGRTGELFF. In DNA, the CDR3 is TGCAGCGCTAACAGGGGCCGAACCGGGGAGCTGTTTTTT. The J gene is TRBJ2-2, the V gene TRBV29-1; TRBD1 matches at 7 bases. The CDR3 has 13 amino acids. Looked up from germline, CDR1 is SQVTM and CDR2 is ANQGSEA. V trimming: 7 bases; J trimming: 5 bases; junction bases outside the gene matches: 7.

This clonotype was seen repeatedly, ten times or more. V usage is TRBV6-5 and J usage is TRBJ2-1; a weak D match, TRBD2 (6 bases). The CDR3 covers 16 residues. Germline V CDR1 and CDR2: MNHEY, SVGAGI. Trimming pared 2 bases from V and 3 bases from J, leaving 14 bases between. CDR3 nucleotide sequence: TGTGCCAGCAGTTACAAGGTTAGCGGCGACTACAATGAGCAGTTCTTC. Protein product: CASSYKVSGDYNEQFF.

In this sample, this clonotype turned up many times. V and J are TRBV6-5 and TRBJ2-7; possibly TRBD1 or TRBD2 for D (5 bases each). The CDR3 loop spans 14 amino acids. Germline lookup yields CDR1 MNHEY and CDR2 SVGAGI. V shed 6 bases and J shed 2 bases, with 14 bases lying between them. The CDR3 region has the DNA TGTGCCAGCAGCCGGGACGGCCCTCCCTACGAGCAGTACTTC. It is translated as CASSRDGPPYEQYF.

This clonotype was seen ten or more times. The chain carries TRBV30 and TRBJ1-1; 7 bases fit TRBD1. CDR3 size: 13 residues. CDR1 GTSNPN and CDR2 SVGIG come from the germline V gene (reference sequence). The V segment lost 5 bases and the J segment 1 base; nucleotides outside the gene matches: 4. Here the CDR3 DNA reads TGTGCCTGGGAGGGACAGTCGAACACTGAAGCTTTCTTT. This sequence encodes CAWEGQSNTEAFF.

Comments on this clonotype: Just one base apart from a much larger clone, this may be a read error. This rearrangement joins TRBV3-1 to TRBJ2-5; no definite D call. V was cut by 0 bases and J by 7 bases, with 9 bases left in between. This CDR3 is built from 13 residues. Germline loops: CDR1 LGHDT, CDR2 YNNKEL (reference sequence). The CDR3 loop is CASSQDAGRTQYF. CDR3 coding DNA: TGTGCCAGCAGCCAAGACGCAGGAAGGACCCAGTACTTC.

The J gene is TRBJ2-2, the V gene TRBV19, with a weak D call TRBD2 (6 bases). CDR1 and CDR2 (germline): LNHDA, SQIVND (reference sequence). This CDR3 has 17 residues. V lost 4 bases to trimming and J lost 2 bases, with 17 bases between them. The CDR3 DNA follows: TGTGCCAGTAGTAAACGCGGGGCATCCGGTAACACCGGGGAGCTGTTTTTT. Translated: CASSKRGASGNTGELFF.

At least ten counts were recorded for this clonotype. The V call is TRBV5-1, the J call TRBJ2-7; 10 positions agree with TRBD2. Per the germline V gene, CDR1 is SGHRS and CDR2 is YFSETQ. J was trimmed by 2 bases and V by 3 bases; bases with no gene match: 5. This CDR3 comprises 15 residues. CDR3 bases: TGCGCCAGCAGCTCGTGGACTAGCGGTCCCTACGAGCAGTACTTC. Amino acid sequence: CASSSWTSGPYEQYF.

There are many counts of this clonotype. This sequence joins TRBV3-1 and TRBJ2-1; the D is unclear. The V and J ends lost 4 bases and 5 bases respectively, with 15 bases between them. The CDR3 totals 15 residues. CDR1 is LGHDT and CDR2 is YNNKEL in the germline V gene (reference sequence). In DNA, the CDR3 is TGTGCCAGCAGCCCGTTAGGCCAGAGCAACAATGAGCAGTTCTTC. Amino acid sequence: CASSPLGQSNNEQFF.

This clonotype was seen many times. The chain carries TRBV10-3 and TRBJ2-2; D remains ambiguous. CDR1 and CDR2 from the germline V gene are ENHRY and SYGVKD. The ends were cut back, 8 bases at V and 6 bases at J, with 7 bases in the middle. This CDR3 spans 11 amino acids. The CDR3 sequence: CAIGDSGELFF. The CDR3 DNA reads as TGTGCCATCGGGGATTCCGGGGAGCTGTTTTTT.

This clonotype was observed many times. The chain recombines TRBV20-1 with TRBJ2-1, with 10 bases fitting TRBD2. The V gene's germline CDR1 is DFQATT and CDR2 SNEGSKA (reference sequence). The CDR3 loop spans 15 amino acids. J gave up 2 bases and V 5 bases, and 6 bases lay outside the gene matches. Here the CDR3 DNA reads TGCAGTGCTCCTTTAGCGGGAGGTGCCTACAATGAGCAGTTCTTC. It translates to CSAPLAGGAYNEQFF.

This clonotype was picked up many times. CDR3 in amino acids: CASSPQGANTEAFF. CDR3 bases: TGTGCCAGCAGTCCACAAGGGGCGAACACTGAAGCTTTCTTT. The chain links TRBV6-4 to TRBJ1-1; weak D call: TRBD1 (5 bases). Per germline, CDR1 MRHNA and CDR2 SNTAGT. This CDR3 spans 14 amino acids. The V gene lost 5 bases and the J gene lost 1 base, with 11 bases spanning the gap.

This clonotype was detected ten times or more. The V gene is TRBV27, the J gene TRBJ2-3; no definite D call. Between the trimmed V and J ends, which lost 5 bases and 6 bases, there was a span of 21 bases. The CDR3 is 16 amino acids. CDR1 MNHEY and CDR2 SMNVEV come from the germline V gene (reference sequence). This CDR3 is CASSPHPADPGDTQYF. In DNA form, the CDR3 reads TGTGCCAGCAGTCCCCATCCGGCGGACCCGGGCGATACGCAGTATTTT.

This clonotype was seen at least ten times. The chain recombines TRBV5-5 with TRBJ2-1; possibly TRBD1 or TRBD2 for D (7 bases each). The V end lost 4 bases, the J end lost 4 bases, and 24 bases lay between the germline ends. CDR3 length: 18 amino acids. Germline V gene lookup returns CDR1 SGHKS and CDR2 YYEKEE (reference sequence). The DNA for the CDR3 is TGTGCCAGCAGCCTAGGACAGGATTTGCGAGCGGGGTACAATGAGCAGTTCTTC. It encodes CASSLGQDLRAGYNEQFF.

This clonotype was recorded many times. The chain couples TRBV29-1 to TRBJ2-2, with TRBD1 identical over 7 bases. The germline V gene has CDR1 SQVTM and CDR2 ANQGSEA. The CDR3 is made up of 13 amino acids. V was pared by 7 bases and J by 5 bases, with 7 bases of the junction left unmatched. The CDR3 DNA reads TGCAGCGCTGACAGGGAAGGAACCGGGGAGCTGTTTTTT. Translated, it gives CSADREGTGELFF.

This clonotype was detected only a few times. Just one base apart from a much larger clone, this may be a read error. The chain links TRBV5-1 to TRBJ2-1; D is perhaps TRBD2 (6 bases). Germline-derived CDR1 and CDR2 are SGHRS and YFSETQ. The CDR3 consists of 16 residues. The CDR3 region is CASSSRRGSGNNGQFF. CDR3 DNA: TGCGCCAGCAGCTCCCGTCGGGGTAGCGGCAACAATGGGCAGTTCTTC.

This clonotype was recorded a few times. Without the conserved terminal phenylalanine or tryptophan, this CDR3 likely stems from a read error. The chain carries TRBV7-8 and TRBJ2-7, with D unclear. Between the trimmed V and J ends, which lost 4 bases and 3 bases, there was a span of 10 bases. CDR1 and CDR2 (germline): SGHVS, FQNEAQ. The CDR3 has 13 residues. The CDR3 protein is CASSSSMGYEQYL. The CDR3 nucleotides read TGTGCCAGCAGCTCCAGTATGGGCTACGAGCAGTACCTC.

This clonotype was observed many times. The genes are TRBV29-1 and TRBJ2-5; D tentatively reads TRBD1 or TRBD2 (6 bases each). This CDR3 has 13 residues. CDR1 is SQVTM and CDR2 is ANQGSEA in the germline V gene. This chain's CDR3 is CSTGQGGGETQYF. CDR3 nucleotide sequence: TGCAGTACAGGGCAGGGAGGTGGAGAGACCCAGTACTTC.

This clonotype was detected many times. The rearrangement joins TRBV7-2 to TRBJ2-1, with a tentative D call TRBD1 (5 bases). Trimming pared 5 bases from V and 6 bases from J, leaving 23 bases between. Germline V lookup: CDR1 SGHTA, CDR2 FQGNSA. The CDR3 spans 17 residues. The CDR3 DNA reads as TGTGCCAGCAGCCCAGGGCAGGGTTTTGTGGTTCGCAATGAGCAGTTCTTC. Translation: CASSPGQGFVVRNEQFF.

This clonotype came up many times. This chain links TRBV20-1 with TRBJ2-1; D is unclear. Germline CDR1 DFQATT, CDR2 SNEGSKA (reference sequence). Trimming left V 1 base short and J 0 bases short, with 4 bases between. The CDR3 sequence is 13 residues long. In nucleotides, the CDR3 is TGCAGTGCTAGAGGACCCTCCTACAATGAGCAGTTCTTC. As protein: CSARGPSYNEQFF.

This clonotype showed up just a few times. V is TRBV6-5 and J is TRBJ2-7, with D tentatively TRBD1 (5 bases). Trimming took 6 bases from V and 4 from J, leaving 13 bases between them. Per germline, CDR1 MNHEY and CDR2 SVGAGI. The CDR3 has 13 amino acids. For the CDR3, the DNA is TGTGCCAGCAGAGCAGGGTTAGGGTACGAGCAGTACTTC. Its translation is CASRAGLGYEQYF.

This clonotype has ten or more counts. This chain links TRBV30 with TRBJ2-3; TRBD2 agrees at 8 bases. Germline CDR1 GTSNPN, CDR2 SVGIG (reference sequence). The V and J ends lost 7 bases and 2 bases, in that order; junction bases with no gene match: 11. The CDR3 contains 15 residues. CDR3 amino acids: CASQGRGANTDTQYF. CDR3 nucleotide sequence: TGTGCCTCCCAAGGGCGGGGGGCGAACACAGATACGCAGTATTTT.

This clonotype has a count of ten or more. One end of the junction fails to match germline, which may point to a read error. V usage is TRBV5-1 and J usage is TRBJ2-7; perhaps TRBD1 as D (7 bases). Germline CDR1 SGHRS, CDR2 YFSETQ. There are 15 residues in the CDR3. CDR3 amino acids: CASSLAQGGTYEQYF. The CDR3 bases are TGTGCCAGCAGCTTAGCTCAGGGGGGAACCTACGAGCAGTACTTC.

This clonotype was seen only a few times. Possible read error: a much larger clone is one base away. The rearrangement joins TRBV5-1 to TRBJ2-1, with D unclear. Trimming stripped 2 bases from V and 5 bases from J, with 14 bases between. Germline CDR1 is SGHRS and CDR2 is YFSETQ. The CDR3 length is 15 residues. The CDR3 protein is CASSFNGGPNNEQFF. The CDR3 coding sequence is TGCGCCAGCAGCTTCAACGGCGGCCCTAACAATGAGCAGTTCTTC.